These 22 T cell receptor beta chains came from one sample sequenced in a study of blood T cell repertoires in COVID-19. Assay: immunoSEQ multiplex PCR; the TCRdb copy retains only in-frame clones and omits some. The sample carries nearly 350,000 clones, more than 85% recorded once. The source material was PBMCs or T cells enriched from blood (not recorded which). The receptors originated from a young woman who had recovered from COVID-19.

The chain links TRBV4-1 to TRBJ2-7, with D perhaps TRBD1 (6 bases). The CDR3 extends over 14 amino acids. The germline V gene has CDR1 MGHRA and CDR2 YSYEKL. Deletions cut 0 bases from V and 5 bases from J, with 11 bases between. CDR3 residues: CASSQDPQGHEQYF. The CDR3 DNA is TGCGCCAGCAGCCAAGACCCCCAGGGGCACGAGCAGTACTTC.

CDR3 nucleotide sequence: TGTGCCAGCAGTTTGCCCGGGAACTACGAGCAGTACTTC. Its protein product is CASSLPGNYEQYF. The J gene is TRBJ2-7, the V gene TRBV12-3 or TRBV12-4; the D gene is possibly TRBD2 (5 bases). The CDR3 spans 13 residues. The germline V and J ends were trimmed by 3 bases and 3 bases, with 9 bases remaining between them.

The V and J genes are TRBV6-5 and TRBJ1-4; 7 bases map to TRBD1. Germline CDR1 is MNHEY and CDR2 is SVGAGI. The CDR3 loop spans 14 amino acids. With V trimmed by 5 bases and J by 8 bases, 8 bases remained unmatched. The CDR3 sequence is CASSQPGQLEKLFF. Written as DNA, the CDR3 is TGTGCCAGCAGTCAACCGGGACAGCTGGAAAAACTGTTTTTT.

This sequence joins TRBV14 and TRBJ2-4; 8 bases are shared with TRBD1. The length of the CDR3 is 15 residues. From germline, CDR1 is SGHDN and CDR2 FVKESK. The V segment lost 4 bases and the J segment 3 bases; nucleotides outside the gene matches: 5. CDR3: CASSRIQGGKNIQYF. The DNA for the CDR3 is TGTGCCAGCAGCCGAATACAGGGGGGCAAAAACATTCAGTACTTC.

The chain carries TRBV7-7 and TRBJ2-1; 8 bases are shared with TRBD2. The germline CDR1 and CDR2 sequences are SSHAT and FNYEAQ (reference sequence). The junction had 18 bases not matched to a gene; V was cut back by 7 bases and J by 4 bases. The CDR3 is 18 amino acids. The CDR3: CASTRRGSSGGSYNEQFF. CDR3 sequence (DNA): TGTGCCAGCACCCGACGCGGGTCGAGCGGGGGTTCTTACAATGAGCAGTTCTTC.

The chain has TRBV6-5 and TRBJ2-7, with D possibly matching TRBD2 (5 bases). This CDR3 is built from 13 residues. CDR1 and CDR2 from the germline V gene are MNHEY and SVGAGI. Trimming took off 7 bases at V and 5 bases at J, with 15 bases between the two ends. The CDR3 reads CASNRESLHEQYF. The CDR3 DNA reads TGTGCCAGCAACCGGGAAAGTCTCCACGAGCAGTACTTC.

This chain links TRBV24-1 with TRBJ2-3; TRBD2 matches 7 bases. V shed 0 bases and J 1 base; nucleotides not matched to a gene: 6. The CDR3 consists of 17 residues. Germline values: CDR1 KGHDR, CDR2 SFDVKD. This chain's CDR3 is CATSDLKGEGGTDTQYF. The CDR3, as DNA: TGTGCCACCAGTGATTTGAAAGGGGAGGGTGGCACAGATACGCAGTATTTT.

The chain employs TRBV28 and TRBJ2-1, with 7 bases matching TRBD1. Unmatched junction bases numbered 14, after V lost 5 bases and J lost 4 bases. The CDR3 is 17 residues long. The V gene's germline CDR1 is MDHEN and CDR2 SYDVKM. The CDR3 sequence: CASSKSDRPFTYNEQFF. The CDR3 DNA is TGTGCCAGCAGTAAGTCGGACAGGCCCTTCACTTACAATGAGCAGTTCTTC.

This chain joins TRBV19 and TRBJ2-2, with a possible D match to TRBD1 (5 bases). This CDR3 region has 17 residues. The V end lost 7 bases, the J end lost 0 bases, and 18 bases lay between the germline ends. In germline, CDR1 is LNHDA, CDR2 SQIVND (reference sequence). For the CDR3, the DNA is TGTGCCAGTACCACCCTGAGAGCAGGGTCGAACACCGGGGAGCTGTTTTTT. Encoded protein: CASTTLRAGSNTGELFF.

This clone was picked up one time. The genes are TRBV6-5 and TRBJ1-6; D gene ambiguous. CDR1 and CDR2 from the germline V gene are MNHEY and SVGAGI. This CDR3 is built from 13 residues. V was pared by 8 bases and J by 6 bases, with 11 bases between. The DNA for the CDR3 is TGTGCCAGCCTCCGGAGTCGTAATTCACCCCTCCACTTT. Translating it yields CASLRSRNSPLHF.

The CDR3 DNA is TGTGCCAGCAGCCCCCCCACTAGCGGGGGGATGAAGTTCTTC. It codes for CASSPPTSGGMKFF. V and J are TRBV7-9 and TRBJ2-1; 12 bases are shared with TRBD2. V was pared by 5 bases and J by 14 bases, with 10 bases of the junction left unmatched. The length of the CDR3 is 14 residues. In germline, CDR1 is SEHNR, CDR2 FQNEAQ (reference sequence). Using reference TRBV7-9 and TRBJ2-1 for the parts outside the CDR3, the full variable domain is DTGVSQNPRHKITKRGQNVTFRCDPISEHNRLYWYRQTLGQGPEFLTYFQNEAQLEKSRLLSDRFSAERPKGSFSTLEIQRTEQGDSAMYLCASSPPTSGGMKFFGPGTRLTVL.

This clone has just one count. The V gene is TRBV7-9, the J gene TRBJ1-5; D ambiguous. Germline values: CDR1 SEHNR, CDR2 FQNEAQ (reference sequence). V was cut by 1 base and J by 11 bases, with 12 bases left in between. The CDR3 totals 13 residues. DNA of the CDR3: TGTGCCAGCAGCTTAGGCTCCGGGGTGACCCAGCATTTT. Translation gives CASSLGSGVTQHF.

The chain has TRBV7-8 and TRBJ1-3, with 11 positions matching TRBD1. The CDR3 length is 16 residues. Germline CDR1 reads SGHVS; CDR2 reads FQNEAQ. Trimming removed 3 bases from V and 3 bases from J; junction bases left unmatched: 4. The CDR3 DNA sequence: TGTGCCAGCAGCTTCGGGGACAGGGGGAATGGAAACACCATATATTTT. This sequence encodes CASSFGDRGNGNTIYF.

The chain has TRBV28 and TRBJ2-2; no clear D gene. CDR1 is MDHEN, CDR2 SYDVKM, per germline. The germline V and J ends were trimmed by 2 bases and 5 bases, with 9 bases remaining between them. The length of the CDR3 is 14 residues. The CDR3 loop reads CASSLGRLTGELFF. CDR3 sequence (DNA): TGTGCCAGCAGTTTAGGCCGTCTGACCGGGGAGCTGTTTTTT. The whole variable domain, remainder taken from reference TRBV28 and TRBJ2-2, is DVKVTQSSRYLVKRTGEKVFLECVQDMDHENMFWYRQDPGLGLRLIYFSYDVKMKEKGDIPEGYSVSREKKERFSLILESASTNQTSMYLCASSLGRLTGELFFGEGSRLTVL.

This clone was detected a few times. V and J are TRBV3-1 (or the pseudogene TRBV3-2) and TRBJ1-2; D perhaps matches TRBD1 (6 bases). V lost 5 bases to trimming and J lost 2 bases, with 18 bases between them. Germline V gives CDR1 LGHDT, CDR2 YNNKEL (reference sequence). The CDR3 is 16 amino acids. CDR3 bases: TGTGCCAGCAGCGTACAGGACAGTTACTTAAACTATGGCTACACCTTC. This gives the protein CASSVQDSYLNYGYTF.

The chain has TRBV24-1 and TRBJ2-7; 11 nucleotides line up with TRBD1. V gave up 3 bases and J gave up 4 bases; unmatched junction bases: 10. The CDR3 consists of 17 residues. Germline CDR1 reads KGHDR; CDR2 reads SFDVKD. The CDR3 loop is CATSDNPKGQGVYEQYF. The CDR3 coding sequence is TGTGCCACCAGTGATAACCCAAAGGGACAGGGGGTTTACGAGCAGTACTTC.

The chain employs TRBV19 and TRBJ1-2, with 8 nucleotides matching TRBD1. The germline gives CDR1 LNHDA, CDR2 SQIVND (reference sequence). The CDR3 covers 15 residues. V trimming: 3 bases; J trimming: 3 bases; junction bases outside the gene matches: 6. The CDR3 DNA reads TGTGCCAGTAGTATGACAGGGGATACCCACTATGGCTACACCTTC. It is translated as CASSMTGDTHYGYTF.

The table lists this clone with a count of one. The genes are TRBV27 and TRBJ2-2; D might be TRBD2 (6 bases). Germline-derived CDR1 and CDR2 are MNHEY and SMNVEV (reference sequence). The CDR3 has 15 residues. The germline V and J ends were trimmed by 2 bases and 3 bases, with 10 bases remaining between them. The CDR3 nucleotides are TGTGCCAGCAGTTTAGAAGGGGAGGACACCGGGGAGCTGTTTTTT. Protein: CASSLEGEDTGELFF.

The chain links TRBV9 to TRBJ2-5; D unresolved. The V gene lost 0 bases and the J gene lost 5 bases, with 5 bases spanning the gap. The CDR3 totals 12 residues. Germline CDR1 SGDLS, CDR2 YYNGEE. The CDR3 is CASSVDSETQYF. The CDR3 nucleotides are TGTGCCAGCAGCGTAGACAGCGAGACCCAGTACTTC.

The chain is built from TRBV30 and TRBJ1-5; maybe TRBD1 (5 bases). The CDR3 is 18 residues long. Per the germline V gene, CDR1 is GTSNPN and CDR2 is SVGIG (reference sequence). V lost 0 bases and J 4 bases, leaving 22 bases between the germline ends. As DNA, the CDR3 is TGTGCCTGGAGTGTAAAGGGAATGGGGACTATAAATAATCAGCCCCAGCATTTT. This gives the protein CAWSVKGMGTINNQPQHF.

The J gene is TRBJ1-4, the V gene TRBV30, with a possible D match to TRBD1 (6 bases). This CDR3 comprises 15 residues. CDR1 is GTSNPN, CDR2 SVGIG, per germline (reference sequence). The V and J ends lost 3 bases and 4 bases respectively, with 15 bases between them. The CDR3, as DNA: TGTGCCTGGAGGTCGCTAGACAGGTTTAATGAAAAACTGTTTTTT. Encoded protein: CAWRSLDRFNEKLFF.

The chain carries TRBV30 and TRBJ2-1; 8 nucleotides line up with TRBD2. This CDR3 spans 13 amino acids. Per germline, CDR1 GTSNPN and CDR2 SVGIG (reference sequence). Trimming removed 3 bases from V and 6 bases from J; junction bases left unmatched: 4. The CDR3 coding sequence is TGTGCCTGGAGGGTCCGGGGGGGCAATGAGCAGTTCTTC. Protein sequence: CAWRVRGGNEQFF.